The T cell receptor beta chain under discussion was sequenced for a study of CD8+ T cells in alopecia areata. Study conclusions and caveats: Normal skin's resident alphabeta T cells are sequenced alongside lesional scalp T cells. Tofacitinib did not eliminate many expanded lesional clones from scalp or blood.

Extraction and reverse transcription of RNA yielded cDNA as the sequencing template. Profiled with immunoSEQ multiplex PCR; TCRdb holds only in-frame clones, not every one. The top ten hold roughly 13% of the sample, which has 170,000 or so clones, roughly 64% seen once. Indicated treatment: oral pan-JAK inhibitor, 5-10 mg twice daily. This clone was detected only a few times. Its target is not known. Germline V gene data show CDR1 as SGHRS and CDR2 as YFSETQ. V was pared by 4 bases and J by 2 bases, with 13 bases between. This CDR3 has 15 residues. The chain couples TRBV5-1 to TRBJ2-1, with a possible D match to TRBD2 (6 bases). The sequenced sample was CD8+ T cells sorted from blood, obtained at week 24, from a patient treated with tofacitinib. The source is a human donor with alopecia areata. For the CDR3, the DNA is TGCGCCAGCAGCCACCGGGAGCACACCTACAATGAGCAGTTCTTC. It translates to CASSHREHTYNEQFF. Full variable domain (outside the CDR3, taken from reference TRBV5-1 and TRBJ2-1): KAGVTQTPRYLIKTRGQQVTLSCSPISGHRSVSWYQQTPGQGLQFLFEYFSETQRNKGNFPGRFSGRQFSNSRSEMNVSTLELGDSALYLCASSHREHTYNEQFFGPGTRLTVL.